The rows below give T cell receptor beta chains drawn from one sample of a study of cytomegalovirus exposure and HLA in healthy donors. Sequencing used immunoSEQ multiplex PCR; TCRdb keeps in-frame clones, though not all of them. Here the sample spans approximately 160,000 clones, around 80% being singletons. Sequenced sample: PBMCs. The source of these receptors is a male donor in good health and CMV-seronegative. The CDR3 runs from the conserved cysteine through the conserved F or W. A D gene is named only where the DNA matches it firmly. A clone size is listed for some rows: how often the clone was seen (once, few, many), or a class if it is expanded.

size,D,J,V,DNA,CDR3
few,TRBD2,TRBJ2-3,TRBV28,TGTGCCAGCAACTTCCTAGCGGGAGTAGGAGATACGCAGTATTTT,CASNFLAGVGDTQYF
NA,NA,TRBJ2-5,TRBV30,TGTGCCTGGAGTGGAGGGTATCAAGAGACCCAGTACTTC,CAWSGGYQETQYF
NA,TRBD1,TRBJ1-2,TRBV29-1,TGCAGCGTGAGGGACAGGGATGATGGCTACACCTTC,CSVRDRDDGYTF
many,TRBD2,TRBJ2-1,TRBV6-1,TGTGCCAGCAGTGAAGAAGCGGGGGGTTACAATGAGCAGTTCTTC,CASSEEAGGYNEQFF
NA,NA,TRBJ2-7,TRBV6-1,TGTGCCAGCAGTGAAGCGACACTCTACGAGCAGTACTTC,CASSEATLYEQYF
NA,NA,TRBJ2-7,TRBV7-9,TGTTCCAGCAGCCGTGGAGCCTACGAGCAGTACTTC,CSSSRGAYEQYF
NA,TRBD1,TRBJ2-7,TRBV19,TGTGCCAGTATGACACCGGGACAGGGGTCCGAGCAGTACTTC,CASMTPGQGSEQYF
NA,NA,TRBJ2-1,TRBV6-5,TGTGCCAGCAGGATCAGCCCCCCGGCAGGGAATGAGCAGTTCTTC,CASRISPPAGNEQFF
NA,NA,TRBJ1-2,TRBV7-9,TGTGCCAGCAGCCCATACCCGCAGGATGGCTACACCTTC,CASSPYPQDGYTF
NA,NA,TRBJ2-3,TRBV25-1,TGTGCCAGCAGTGAATGGGGCAGCACAGATACGCAGTATTTT,CASSEWGSTDTQYF
NA,NA,TRBJ2-1,TRBV6-5,TGTGCCAGCAGTTACTCTTACGCCAGAAGCAATGAGCAGTTCTTC,CASSYSYARSNEQFF
NA,NA,TRBJ2-7,TRBV6-5,TGTGCCAGCAGATCGGACAGTTCCTACGAGCAGTACTTC,CASRSDSSYEQYF
NA,TRBD1,TRBJ2-1,TRBV5-6,TGTGCCAGCAGCTTACAGGGGTACAATGAGCAGTTCTTC,CASSLQGYNEQFF
NA,NA,TRBJ2-2,TRBV5-4,TGTGCCAGCAGCTTCCGGGGAGCCGGGGAGCTGTTTTTT,CASSFRGAGELFF
NA,NA,TRBJ2-2,TRBV19,TGTGCCAGTAGTATGGGAGTCTACGGGGAGCTGTTTTTT,CASSMGVYGELFF
NA,TRBD2,TRBJ2-7,TRBV28,TGTGCCAGCAGCCGCTGGGACTACTACGAGCAGTACTTC,CASSRWDYYEQYF
NA,NA,TRBJ1-1,TRBV11-2,TGTGCCAGCAGCTTCGTCAGGGGGAACACTGAAGCTTTCTTT,CASSFVRGNTEAFF
NA,TRBD2,TRBJ2-7,TRBV4-3,TGCGCCAGCAGCCATGACACTAGCGGCCTCTCCTACGAGCAGTACTTC,CASSHDTSGLSYEQYF
NA,NA,TRBJ1-4,TRBV11-2,TGTGCCAGCAGCTTACAGGCAACTAATGAAAAACTGTTTTTT,CASSLQATNEKLFF
NA,NA,TRBJ2-3,TRBV11-2,TGTGCCAGCAGCTCTACCGGGGGCACAGATACGCAGTATTTT,CASSSTGGTDTQYF
NA,NA,TRBJ2-5,TRBV19,TGTGCCAGTAGGAACGGACTGGGGGAGACCCAGTACTTC,CASRNGLGETQYF
NA,NA,TRBJ1-1,TRBV29-1,TGCAGCGTCCTGACGGGAAACACTGAAGCTTTCTTT,CSVLTGNTEAFF
NA,TRBD1,TRBJ1-1,TRBV7-3,TGTGCCAGCAGCTGGGGACAGATGAACACTGAAGCTTTCTTT,CASSWGQMNTEAFF
NA,TRBD1,TRBJ1-2,TRBV2,TGTGCCAGCAACAGGGGAAACGATGGCTACACCTTC,CASNRGNDGYTF
NA,NA,TRBJ1-1,TRBV5-5,TGTGCCAGCAGCCTCTACAGGGAGAACACTGAAGCTTTCTTT,CASSLYRENTEAFF
NA,TRBD2,TRBJ2-1,TRBV6-5,TGTGCCAGCATCCAATTTAGCGGGAAGGTTAATGAGCAGTTCTTC,CASIQFSGKVNEQFF
few,TRBD1,TRBJ2-2,TRBV29-1,TGCAGCGGCCGGGACAGCAACACCGGGGAGCTGTTTTTT,CSGRDSNTGELFF
NA,TRBD2,TRBJ2-5,TRBV19,TGTGCCAGTAGTGTCTTCGCGGGGGGCCAAGAGACCCAGTACTTC,CASSVFAGGQETQYF
NA,TRBD1,TRBJ2-1,TRBV10-3,TGTGCCATCAGTGCTCCGGGACAGGGGTACAATGAGCAGTTCTTC,CAISAPGQGYNEQFF
NA,TRBD1,TRBJ1-1,TRBV15,TGTGCCACCAGCAGAAAGCTTATGGGGGCAGGGGGCTTGAACACTGAAGCTTTCTTT,CATSRKLMGAGGLNTEAFF
few,NA,TRBJ2-3,TRBV7-9,TGTGCCAGCAGCCGGCGAGGGCAGGTCACAGATACGCAGTATTTT,CASSRRGQVTDTQYF
NA,TRBD2,TRBJ2-1,TRBV7-9,TGTGCCAGCAGGGTACCGGGACTAGACTACAATGAGCAGTTCTTC,CASRVPGLDYNEQFF
few,TRBD1,TRBJ1-6,TRBV5-6,TGTGCCAGCAGCAGCCTGGACAGGAGCTCCTATAATTCACCCCTCCACTTT,CASSSLDRSSYNSPLHF
NA,NA,TRBJ1-1,TRBV6-5,TGTGCCAGCAGTTACGGAAGGAGCACTGAAGCTTTCTTT,CASSYGRSTEAFF
NA,TRBD2,TRBJ2-1,TRBV4-1,TGCGCCAGCAGCCACCACTCTACTAGCGGGAGGGACAATGAGCAGTTCTTC,CASSHHSTSGRDNEQFF
NA,TRBD1,TRBJ2-1,TRBV18,TGTGCCAGCTCGCGTGACAGGGGGCGCGGTTACAATGAGCAGTTCTTC,CASSRDRGRGYNEQFF